The clone carrying this T cell receptor (beta chain) came up once. Trimming cost V 1 base and J 7 bases, with 14 bases left between them. Germline V gives CDR1 SGHAT, CDR2 FQNNGV. The CDR3 is made up of 15 amino acids. This sample was taken from a study of T cell changes during pregnancy in multiple sclerosis. Some clones are missing from TCRdb's copy, which holds only in-frame ones; the method was immunoSEQ multiplex PCR. The sample records about 60,000 clones, around 90% being singletons. Sequenced here: CD4+ T cells from peripheral blood mononuclear cells, sampled in the first trimester of pregnancy. This clonotype was obtained from a female donor with multiple sclerosis, enrolled in a pregnancy study. V is TRBV11-2 and J is TRBJ2-4; D is possibly TRBD2 (5 bases). The CDR3 is CASSLVGVSPNIQYF. CDR3 nucleotides: TGTGCCAGCAGCTTAGTCGGGGTCAGCCCCAACATTCAGTACTTC.